This TCR beta chain was sequenced in a study of cytomegalovirus exposure and HLA in healthy donors. PCR involved 60 Vbeta and 13 Jbeta primers. TCRdb's copy holds only in-frame clones and misses some; the assay was immunoSEQ multiplex PCR. The table shows 150,000 or so clones, with around 81% occurring only once. The study, taken as a whole, reports: Accurate HLA-A and HLA-B prediction from TCR beta sequences was reported for most subjects. Presence/absence results assume similar sequencing depth per donor, which may not hold.

Worth noting for this clone: The antigen remains undetermined.

Per germline, CDR1 MDHEN and CDR2 SYDVKM. This CDR3 spans 14 amino acids. J gave up 8 bases and V 6 bases, and 7 bases lay outside the gene matches. The rearrangement uses TRBV28 and TRBJ1-3; TRBD1 aligns across 10 bases. The sample taken for sequencing was PBMCs. The sequence came from a man in his forties in good health and CMV-seronegative. CDR3: CASSPGQGVDTIYF. CDR3 DNA sequence: TGTGCCAGCAGCCCCGGACAGGGGGTTGACACCATATATTTT.